Below are 10 T cell receptor beta chains sequenced from a single sample in a study of CD8+ T cells in alopecia areata. Sample treatment: oral pan-JAK inhibitor, 5-10 mg twice daily. After isolation, RNA underwent reverse transcription to generate cDNA as the sequencing template. Clones were read by immunoSEQ multiplex PCR, and TCRdb kept only the in-frame ones, dropping some. The repertoire consists of under 200,000 clones, with under 70% occurring once and the leading ten covering around 0.9%. The material was CD4+ T cells sorted from blood, obtained at week 4, from a patient treated with tofacitinib. The receptors come from a human donor with alopecia areata.

The chain links TRBV2 to TRBJ1-5, with D uncertain. Between the trimmed V and J ends, which lost 4 bases and 7 bases, there was a span of 17 bases. CDR3 length: 15 residues. In germline, CDR1 is SNHLY, CDR2 FYNNEI. Here the CDR3 reads CASSVRTADTQPQHF. The CDR3 DNA reads TGTGCCAGCAGTGTAAGGACCGCAGACACCCAGCCCCAGCATTTT.

This clone was found a few times. V is TRBV5-4 and J is TRBJ1-6; D gene ambiguous. Germline V gene sequence: CDR1 SGHNT, CDR2 YYREEE (reference sequence). The CDR3 length is 12 residues. Deletions cut 2 bases from V and 7 bases from J, with 4 bases between. The DNA for the CDR3 is TGTGCCAGCAGCTTCCAGAATTCACCCCTCCACTTT. It specifies CASSFQNSPLHF.

This clone was recorded only once. The chain couples TRBV4-3 to TRBJ2-7; 7 positions agree with TRBD1. V dropped 4 bases and J dropped 2; count of bases not matched to a gene: 14. Germline V lookup: CDR1 LGHNA, CDR2 YSLEER. The CDR3 is 17 residues long. Written as DNA, the CDR3 is TGCGCCAGCAGCCGAAATAGGATGCGACAGGGTGCCTACGAGCAGTACTTC. It translates to CASSRNRMRQGAYEQYF.

This clone has more than one count but fewer than ten. V gene TRBV29-1 combines with J gene TRBJ2-5; no firm D call. Germline loops: CDR1 SQVTM, CDR2 ANQGSEA. The CDR3 loop spans 12 amino acids. V shed 6 bases and J shed 5 bases, with 13 bases lying between them. CDR3 residues: CSVLLSGETQYF. DNA of the CDR3: TGCAGCGTCCTACTCTCCGGGGAGACCCAGTACTTC.

The chain employs TRBV6-5 and TRBJ1-2; 9 bases map to TRBD1. CDR1 MNHEY and CDR2 SVGAGI come from the germline V gene. The CDR3 runs 15 residues. The V segment lost 7 bases and the J segment 4 bases; nucleotides outside the gene matches: 10. CDR3 sequence: CASTPQQGAGYGYTF. The CDR3 bases are TGTGCCAGCACCCCACAACAGGGGGCTGGCTATGGCTACACCTTC.

This clone was observed a handful of times. The chain uses TRBV9 and TRBJ2-1; D unclear. Trimming left V 0 bases short and J 8 bases short, with 3 bases between. Germline V gene sequence: CDR1 SGDLS, CDR2 YYNGEE. The CDR3 length is 11 residues. The DNA of the CDR3 is TGTGCCAGCAGCGTAGAAGATGAGCAGTTCTTC. Translation: CASSVEDEQFF.

The rearrangement links TRBV29-1 to TRBJ2-7, with D tentatively TRBD2 (5 bases). V lost 4 bases and J 2 bases, leaving 9 bases between the germline ends. CDR3 length: 12 amino acids. Germline assignment: CDR1 SQVTM and CDR2 ANQGSEA. Here the CDR3 reads CSVGLQPYEQYF. CDR3 DNA sequence: TGCAGCGTTGGACTACAACCCTACGAGCAGTACTTC.

V and J are TRBV2 and TRBJ1-2; 9 bases map to TRBD1. V lost 3 bases, J lost 4 bases, and 12 bases stayed unmatched. The CDR3 has 17 residues. In germline, CDR1 is SNHLY, CDR2 FYNNEI. CDR3 sequence: CASSDPGTGTVGYGYTF. CDR3 coding DNA: TGTGCCAGCAGTGATCCCGGGACAGGGACCGTTGGCTATGGCTACACCTTC.

This clone showed up just once. The rearrangement joins TRBV25-1 to TRBJ2-7, with 7 bases matching TRBD1. Losses at the gene ends were 3 bases for V and 2 bases for J; bases not matched to a gene: 7. This CDR3 region has 15 residues. The germline CDR1 and CDR2 sequences are MGHDK and SYGVNS. The CDR3 sequence is CASSDRRGSAYEQYF. The CDR3 bases are TGTGCCAGCAGTGACCGCAGGGGGTCGGCCTACGAGCAGTACTTC.

This chain uses TRBV29-1 with TRBJ2-3; D unresolved. This CDR3 has 10 residues. Trimming took off 2 bases at V and 10 bases at J, with 7 bases between the two ends. Germline V gene data show CDR1 as SQVTM and CDR2 as ANQGSEA. The CDR3 reads CSVEPAAQYF. The CDR3 coding sequence is TGCAGCGTTGAACCGGCTGCGCAGTATTTT.